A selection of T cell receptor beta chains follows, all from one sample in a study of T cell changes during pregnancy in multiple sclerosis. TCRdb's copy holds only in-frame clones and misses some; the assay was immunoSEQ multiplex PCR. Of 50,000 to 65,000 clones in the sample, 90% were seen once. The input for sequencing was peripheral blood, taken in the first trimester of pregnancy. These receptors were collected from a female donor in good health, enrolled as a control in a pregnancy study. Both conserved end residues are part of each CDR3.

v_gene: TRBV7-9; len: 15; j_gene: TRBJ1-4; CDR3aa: CASSLAGQGREKLFF
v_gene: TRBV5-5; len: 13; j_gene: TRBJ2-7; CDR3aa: CASSLGTGSEQYF
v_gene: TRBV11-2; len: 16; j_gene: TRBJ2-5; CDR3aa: CASSLVTSGDQETQYF
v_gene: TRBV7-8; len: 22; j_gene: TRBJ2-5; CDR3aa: CASSAVSTHARGGGARVETQYF
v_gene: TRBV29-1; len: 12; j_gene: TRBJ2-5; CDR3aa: CSAIQGTETQYF
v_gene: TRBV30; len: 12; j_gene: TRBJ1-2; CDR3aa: CAWSLQGDGYTF
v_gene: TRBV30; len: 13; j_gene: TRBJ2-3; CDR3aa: CASRERGSDTQYF
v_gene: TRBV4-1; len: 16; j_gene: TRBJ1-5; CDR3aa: CASSQVFMANNQPQHF
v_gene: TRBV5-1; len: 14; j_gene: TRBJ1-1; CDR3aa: CASSLSGGDTEAFF
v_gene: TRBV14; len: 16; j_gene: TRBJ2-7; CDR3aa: CASSQGGASGRTQQYF
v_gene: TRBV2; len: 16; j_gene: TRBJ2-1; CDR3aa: CASSENPGPKYNEQFF